The 21 T cell receptor beta chains below come from one sample, sequenced in a study of T cells in Graves' hyperthyroidism and ophthalmopathy. The source material, RNA transcripts, was used to amplify TCR beta CDR3 regions. TCR CDR3 regions were first amplified by RT-PCR with HTBI primers. One entry per CDR3 protein, called by TCRdb with MiXCR from the multiplex PCR reads. Among 250,000 to 400,000 distinct CDR3 sequences listed, around 13% were seen once. Sequences were obtained from blood. These receptors originate from a middle-aged woman with Graves' ophthalmopathy.

This clonotype has a count of ten or more. The chain joins TRBV9 to TRBJ2-1, with TRBD2 matching 10 bases. Looked up from germline, CDR1 is SGDLS and CDR2 is YYNGEE. The CDR3 covers 16 residues. V trimming: 4 bases; J trimming: 7 bases; junction bases outside the gene matches: 11. CDR3 residues: CASSSSSSGRRNEQFF. CDR3 DNA: TGTGCCAGCAGCTCCTCATCTAGCGGGAGACGGAATGAGCAGTTCTTC.

This clonotype was counted many times. V gene TRBV20-1 combines with J gene TRBJ1-5; 8 bases align to TRBD1. V shed 4 bases and J 1 base; nucleotides not matched to a gene: 9. Germline-derived CDR1 and CDR2 are DFQATT and SNEGSKA (reference sequence). CDR3 length: 16 residues. The CDR3 spells CSAITGGVRSNQPQHF. CDR3 DNA sequence: TGCAGTGCTATTACAGGGGGGGTAAGGAGCAATCAGCCCCAGCATTTT.

This clonotype was recorded many times. The chain links TRBV12-3 or TRBV12-4 to TRBJ2-1; D not certain. The CDR3 is 14 amino acids. Trimming removed 7 bases from V and 6 bases from J, with 16 bases in between. CDR3 sequence (DNA): TGTGCCAGCAAGTTACCCTACCCCCTCAATGAGCAGTTCTTC. It encodes CASKLPYPLNEQFF.

This clonotype was observed a handful of times. The J gene is TRBJ2-3, the V gene TRBV2, with 8 bases matching TRBD1. The DNA end is a closer match to TRBJ1-5, so the J assignment may be wrong. The CDR3 runs 14 residues. Per the germline V gene, CDR1 is SNHLY and CDR2 is FYNNEI. This chain's CDR3 is CASTQDREPDTQHF. The DNA for the CDR3 is TGTGCCAGCACCCAGGACAGGGAGCCAGATACGCAGCATTTT.

This clonotype was seen at least ten times. The V and J genes are TRBV4-1 and TRBJ2-5; D possibly uses TRBD1 or TRBD2 (5 bases each). This CDR3 is built from 13 residues. Trimming stripped 2 bases from V and 5 bases from J, with 9 bases between. Germline V lookup: CDR1 MGHRA, CDR2 YSYEKL. The CDR3 reads CASSQLWGETQYF. The CDR3 DNA follows: TGCGCCAGCAGCCAACTATGGGGGGAGACCCAGTACTTC.

This clonotype has more than one count but fewer than ten. The genes are TRBV5-1 and TRBJ1-4; D not resolved. Looked up from germline, CDR1 is SGHRS and CDR2 is YFSETQ. This CDR3 region has 14 residues. V was trimmed by 4 bases and J by 1 base, leaving 8 bases between them. Written as DNA, the CDR3 is TGCGCCAGCAGCCGGACCTTAACTAATGAAAAACTGTTTTTT. Its protein product is CASSRTLTNEKLFF.

This clonotype showed up many times. This chain links TRBV15 with TRBJ2-7; no clear D gene. CDR1 LNHNV and CDR2 YYDKDF come from the germline V gene (reference sequence). CDR3 length: 15 amino acids. The V end was cut by 1 base, the J end by 4 bases, with 14 bases between. CDR3 nucleotides: TGTGCCACCAGCAGAGGGGTGGGTCCTTTATACGAGCAGTACTTC. This gives the protein CATSRGVGPLYEQYF.

V is TRBV18 and J is TRBJ1-5, with a tentative D call TRBD1 (6 bases). The CDR3 sequence is 14 residues long. CDR1 and CDR2 from the germline V gene are KGHSH and LQKENI. V was shortened by 6 bases and J by 9 bases, with 18 bases between the two germline ends. The CDR3 loop is CASSRDNRAMPQHF. The DNA for the CDR3 is TGTGCCAGCTCTCGGGACAACCGAGCGATGCCCCAGCATTTT.

This clonotype occurred many times. V and J are TRBV6-1 and TRBJ2-6; D is possibly TRBD1 (5 bases). Trimming stripped 2 bases from V and 0 bases from J, with 14 bases between. The CDR3 totals 18 residues. Germline assignment: CDR1 MNHNS and CDR2 SASEGT. CDR3 DNA: TGTGCCAGCAGTGAATGGGGCGGTGACTTCTCTGGGGCCAACGTCCTGACTTTC. It is translated as CASSEWGGDFSGANVLTF.

At least ten counts were recorded for this clonotype. The V gene is TRBV11-2, the J gene TRBJ2-3; a weak D match, TRBD2 (5 bases). The V gene's germline CDR1 is SGHAT and CDR2 FQNNGV. The CDR3 extends over 12 amino acids. V lost 8 bases, J lost 4 bases, and 10 bases lay in between. DNA of the CDR3: TGTGCCAGCCAGAGGGTTTCAGATACGCAGTATTTT. Protein product: CASQRVSDTQYF.

This clonotype was picked up many times. This chain uses TRBV7-8 with TRBJ2-7; 7 positions match TRBD2. This CDR3 is 15 amino acids long. V lost 5 bases to trimming and J lost 3 bases; unmatched junction nucleotides: 10. The germline V gene has CDR1 SGHVS and CDR2 FQNEAQ. The CDR3: CASSPARLAGYEQYF. CDR3 bases: TGTGCCAGCAGCCCCGCGAGACTAGCAGGCTACGAGCAGTACTTC.

This clonotype was found a few times. The chain has TRBV28 and TRBJ1-4; D possibly corresponds to TRBD1 (6 bases). Germline assignment: CDR1 MDHEN and CDR2 SYDVKM. V was trimmed by 3 bases and J by 7 bases, leaving 12 bases between them. CDR3 size: 14 residues. The CDR3 loop reads CASSFRGLREKLFF. CDR3 in DNA: TGTGCCAGCAGTTTTAGGGGGTTACGTGAAAAACTGTTTTTT.

This clonotype showed up just a few times. V usage is TRBV5-1 and J usage is TRBJ1-5; no clear D gene. The CDR3 is made up of 13 amino acids. Looked up from germline, CDR1 is SGHRS and CDR2 is YFSETQ. The ends were cut back, 4 bases at V and 3 bases at J, with 8 bases in the middle. In DNA, the CDR3 is TGCGCCAGCAGCCCATACCCCAATCAGCCCCAGCATTTT. Its protein is CASSPYPNQPQHF. Variable domain in full (rest from reference TRBV5-1 and TRBJ1-5): KAGVTQTPRYLIKTRGQQVTLSCSPISGHRSVSWYQQTPGQGLQFLFEYFSETQRNKGNFPGRFSGRQFSNSRSEMNVSTLELGDSALYLCASSPYPNQPQHFGDGTRLSIL.

V and J are TRBV7-9 and TRBJ2-2, with D uncertain. This CDR3 region has 12 residues. V gave up 5 bases and J gave up 5 bases, with 6 bases separating them. CDR1 SEHNR and CDR2 FQNEAQ come from the germline V gene (reference sequence). This CDR3 is CASSVETGELFF. The DNA of the CDR3 is TGTGCCAGCAGCGTAGAAACCGGGGAGCTGTTTTTT. Full variable domain (remainder filled in from reference TRBV7-9 and TRBJ2-2): DTGVSQNPRHKITKRGQNVTFRCDPISEHNRLYWYRQTLGQGPEFLTYFQNEAQLEKSRLLSDRFSAERPKGSFSTLEIQRTEQGDSAMYLCASSVETGELFFGEGSRLTVL.

The chain joins TRBV5-6 to TRBJ1-2; 8 bases agree with TRBD1. J was trimmed by 5 bases and V by 4 bases; bases with no gene match: 10. Germline loops: CDR1 SGHDT, CDR2 YYEEEE. The CDR3 extends over 15 amino acids. In DNA, the CDR3 is TGTGCCAGCAGCCCTACAGGACAGGGTGGATATGGCTACACCTTC. Translating it yields CASSPTGQGGYGYTF.

The chain is built from TRBV19 and TRBJ1-4; no clear D gene. Germline V gives CDR1 LNHDA, CDR2 SQIVND (reference sequence). CDR3 length: 15 residues. V lost 3 bases and J lost 5, with 13 bases in between. For the CDR3, the DNA is TGTGCCAGTAGTATCGGAGGGCTAATAAATGAAAAACTGTTTTTT. Translated, it gives CASSIGGLINEKLFF.

Points on this clonotype: This could be a read error, since a much larger clone is one nucleotide away. The chain links TRBV7-2 to TRBJ2-3; no clear D. The germline V gene encodes CDR1 SGHTA and CDR2 FQGNSA. The CDR3 spans 12 residues. The CDR3 spells CVSSFVTDTQYF. The CDR3 DNA reads TGTGTCAGCAGCTTTGTTACAGATACGCAGTATTTT. Drawing the rest from reference TRBV7-2 and TRBJ2-3, the complete variable domain is GAGVSQSPSNKVTEKGKDVELRCDPISGHTALYWYRQSLGQGLEFLIYFQGNSAPDKSGLPSDRFSAERTGGSVSTLTIQRTQQEDSAVYLCVSSFVTDTQYFGPGTRLTVL.

This clonotype was detected ten times or more. This chain connects TRBV2 to TRBJ2-5; no firm D call. The germline V gene encodes CDR1 SNHLY and CDR2 FYNNEI. The V end was cut by 2 bases, the J end by 4 bases, with 2 bases between. This CDR3 region has 11 residues. CDR3 loop: CASSERETQYF. For the CDR3, the DNA is TGTGCCAGCAGTGAAAGAGAGACCCAGTACTTC. Complete variable domain (other parts from reference TRBV2 and TRBJ2-5): EPEVTQTPSHQVTQMGQEVILRCVPISNHLYFYWYRQILGQKVEFLVSFYNNEISEKSEIFDDQFSVERPDGSNFTLKIRSTKLEDSAMYFCASSERETQYFGPGTRLLVL.

In its sample, this clonotype was seen a few times. The germline gene is not matched at one end of the junction; a read error may be the cause. The V and J genes are TRBV12-3 or TRBV12-4 and TRBJ2-2; weak D call: TRBD2 (6 bases). This CDR3 has 12 amino acids. The CDR3, as DNA: TGTGCCAGCAGTTTTAGCGCCGGGGGGCTGTTTTTT. Translated, it gives CASSFSAGGLFF.

In this sample, this clonotype turned up a few times. The V call is TRBV6-4, the J call TRBJ2-1; no definite D call. There are 12 residues in the CDR3. Trimming pared 3 bases from V and 7 bases from J, leaving 7 bases between. Germline assignment: CDR1 MRHNA and CDR2 SNTAGT. The CDR3 nucleotides are TGTGCCAGCAGTGATAGTTTAAATGAGCAGTTCTTC. This sequence encodes CASSDSLNEQFF.

There are many counts of this clonotype. This chain links TRBV6-6 with TRBJ1-4; a possible D gene is TRBD1 (5 bases). The CDR3 has 15 amino acids. Trimming took 2 bases from V and 4 from J, leaving 11 bases between them. CDR1 is MNHNY and CDR2 is SVGAGI in the germline V gene (reference sequence). The DNA for the CDR3 is TGTGCCAGCAGTTACGCCGGGGGGGTTAATGAAAAACTGTTTTTT. Amino acids: CASSYAGGVNEKLFF.